The 21 T cell receptor beta chains below were found in one sample sequenced in a study of T cells in Graves' hyperthyroidism and ophthalmopathy. RNA transcripts gave rise to amplified TCR beta CDR3 regions. First-round RT-PCR targeting the TCR CDR3 was performed with the HTBI primer set. TCRdb itself ran the multiplex PCR reads through MiXCR, one entry per CDR3 protein. The sample includes about 270,000 distinct CDR3 sequences, about 25% of them seen just once. The sample was blood. The receptors here all came from a middle-aged man with Graves' hyperthyroidism that later progressed to Graves' ophthalmopathy.

The chain recombines TRBV11-2 with TRBJ2-7; 9 positions match TRBD1. CDR3 length: 13 residues. The J segment lost 3 bases and the V segment lost 10 bases, leaving 7 bases of the junction unmatched. CDR1 SGHAT and CDR2 FQNNGV come from the germline V gene. DNA of the CDR3: TGTGCCACCCGACAGGGGGGCCTCTACGAGCAGTACTTC. Translated, it gives CATRQGGLYEQYF.

Many counts were recorded for this clonotype. The chain combines TRBV9 with TRBJ2-7, with 11 bases matching TRBD2. This CDR3 spans 15 amino acids. The V gene end was trimmed by 4 bases and the J gene end by 3 bases; junction bases not matched to a gene: 6. In germline, CDR1 is SGDLS, CDR2 YYNGEE. CDR3 DNA: TGTGCCAGCAGCCCCCGACTAGCGGGGAACTACGAGCAGTACTTC. It specifies CASSPRLAGNYEQYF.

This clonotype was observed at least ten times. The V call is TRBV29-1, the J call TRBJ2-2; a possible D gene is TRBD2 (5 bases). The CDR3 consists of 15 residues. CDR1 is SQVTM and CDR2 is ANQGSEA in the germline V gene. The ends were cut back, 7 bases at V and 0 bases at J, with 15 bases in the middle. CDR3 in amino acids: CSAQTGLTNTGELFF. CDR3 sequence (DNA): TGCAGCGCCCAAACCGGACTTACGAACACCGGGGAGCTGTTTTTT.

This clonotype was detected ten times or more. The genes are TRBV5-1 and TRBJ1-1; 9 bases line up with TRBD1. Trimming at V came to 2 bases and at J to 9 bases, leaving 8 bases not matched to a gene. This CDR3 contains 14 residues. Germline lookup yields CDR1 SGHRS and CDR2 YFSETQ. In DNA form, the CDR3 reads TGCGCCAGCAGCTTCGAGGTCGGGACAGGGAAAGCTTTCTTT. Its protein is CASSFEVGTGKAFF.

This clonotype was seen at least ten times. This chain links TRBV5-1 with TRBJ2-7; 9 bases line up with TRBD1. The J segment lost 4 bases and the V segment lost 4 bases, leaving 6 bases of the junction unmatched. CDR3 size: 14 residues. The germline gives CDR1 SGHRS, CDR2 YFSETQ. The CDR3 loop is CASSPGQGLYEQYF. Written as DNA, the CDR3 is TGCGCCAGCAGCCCGGGACAGGGATTGTACGAGCAGTACTTC.

This clonotype has a count of ten or more. The chain recombines TRBV2 with TRBJ1-2, with 7 bases lining up with TRBD1. The trim removed 4 bases at V and 1 base at J, leaving 6 bases unmatched. The V gene's germline CDR1 is SNHLY and CDR2 FYNNEI. The length of the CDR3 is 15 residues. This CDR3 is CASSASTGINYGYTF. The CDR3 DNA follows: TGTGCCAGCAGTGCCTCGACAGGGATTAACTATGGCTACACCTTC.

The chain joins TRBV6-2 or TRBV6-3 to TRBJ1-2; D might be TRBD1 (5 bases). Looked up from germline, CDR1 is MNHEY and CDR2 is SVGEGT. The CDR3 is made up of 15 amino acids. Deletions cut 7 bases from V and 3 bases from J, with 18 bases between. The CDR3 nucleotides are TGTGCCAGCACCGTCCGCTCTCTAGGGGACTATGGCTACACCTTC. Translated: CASTVRSLGDYGYTF.

This clonotype came up a few times. The chain uses TRBV6-2 or TRBV6-3 and TRBJ2-3; 8 bases map to TRBD2. Trimming at V came to 6 bases and at J to 0 bases, leaving 8 bases not matched to a gene. The CDR3 covers 16 residues. The germline CDR1 and CDR2 sequences are MNHEY and SVGEGT. DNA of the CDR3: TGTGCCAGCAGCCAACTCACTAGCGGTAGCACAGATACGCAGTATTTT. The encoded protein is CASSQLTSGSTDTQYF.

In this sample, this clonotype turned up many times. The J gene is TRBJ2-7, the V gene TRBV20-1; TRBD1 matches at 9 bases. The CDR3 has 18 residues. The ends lost 3 bases at V and 6 bases at J; junction bases unmatched: 21. The germline CDR1 and CDR2 sequences are DFQATT and SNEGSKA (reference sequence). CDR3 DNA: TGCAGTGCTAGGGGGACAGGGAAAGTCCAGACCCCACTACGCGAGCAGTACTTC. Protein: CSARGTGKVQTPLREQYF.

This clonotype was seen a handful of times. This chain connects TRBV12-3 or TRBV12-4 to TRBJ2-7; TRBD1 might be the D (6 bases). This CDR3 spans 13 amino acids. With 6 bases removed from V and 3 bases from J, the gap between germline ends came to 12 bases. In nucleotides, the CDR3 is TGTGCCAGCAGGACGGGACACAACTACGAGCAGTACTTC. Protein: CASRTGHNYEQYF.

This clonotype was observed many times. V usage is TRBV12-3 or TRBV12-4 and J usage is TRBJ1-1; maybe TRBD1 (6 bases). The V and J ends lost 6 bases and 1 base respectively, with 12 bases between them. There are 14 residues in the CDR3. The CDR3 region is CASSPRGANTEAFF. The DNA for the CDR3 is TGTGCCAGCAGCCCCCGGGGGGCGAACACTGAAGCTTTCTTT.

A note on this clonotype: A single base separates this from a much larger clone, so it may be a read error. The chain combines TRBV28 with TRBJ1-1; 7 bases are shared with TRBD1. This CDR3 spans 13 amino acids. Germline lookup yields CDR1 MDHEN and CDR2 SYDVKM. The CDR3 DNA is TGTTCCAGCAGGATCGGACAGGCCGCTGAAGCTTTCTTT. It translates to CSSRIGQAAEAFF.

The chain carries TRBV20-1 and TRBJ1-1; TRBD1 is a possible D gene (5 bases). The CDR3 sequence is 17 residues long. The germline V and J ends were trimmed by 5 bases and 1 base, with 23 bases remaining between them. CDR1 is DFQATT and CDR2 is SNEGSKA in the germline V gene (reference sequence). Here the CDR3 DNA reads TGCAGTGCTTCCGACTCCCTCGGGGGGACCGGGAACACTGAAGCTTTCTTT. Translation: CSASDSLGGTGNTEAFF.

This clonotype showed up many times. This chain connects TRBV6-1 to TRBJ1-1; D is undetermined. Germline V lookup: CDR1 MNHNS, CDR2 SASEGT. The CDR3 sequence is 13 residues long. Trimming pared 3 bases from V and 1 base from J, leaving 6 bases between. The CDR3 DNA sequence: TGTGCCAGCAGTGATCGCAGGAACACTGAAGCTTTCTTT. Its protein is CASSDRRNTEAFF.

This clonotype was picked up many times. The chain carries TRBV6-4 and TRBJ1-1; 7 bases align to TRBD1. V lost 6 bases to trimming and J lost 0 bases; unmatched junction nucleotides: 16. Germline values: CDR1 MRHNA, CDR2 SNTAGT. The CDR3 extends over 18 amino acids. CDR3 sequence reads: CASSSFPGTDLMNTEAFF. Written as DNA, the CDR3 is TGTGCCAGCAGCAGTTTTCCCGGGACAGACCTCATGAACACTGAAGCTTTCTTT.

At least ten counts were recorded for this clonotype. The rearrangement uses TRBV28 and TRBJ2-5, with D perhaps assigned TRBD1 or TRBD2 (5 bases each). CDR3 length equals 13 residues. Germline V lookup: CDR1 MDHEN, CDR2 SYDVKM. Trimming removed 3 bases from V and 4 bases from J, with 9 bases in between. This CDR3 reads CASSFEGPETQYF. Here the CDR3 DNA reads TGTGCCAGCAGTTTTGAGGGACCAGAGACCCAGTACTTC.

This clonotype showed up many times. The rearrangement uses TRBV6-1 and TRBJ1-2, with unresolved D. The CDR3 has 12 residues. V lost 3 bases and J 5 bases, leaving 7 bases between the germline ends. From germline, CDR1 is MNHNS and CDR2 SASEGT. Here the CDR3 DNA reads TGTGCCAGCAGTGACAGACTATATGGCTACACCTTC. The encoded protein is CASSDRLYGYTF.

The rearrangement joins TRBV6-5 to TRBJ1-2; D possibly corresponds to TRBD1 (5 bases). Looked up from germline, CDR1 is MNHEY and CDR2 is SVGAGI. V was trimmed by 0 bases and J by 8 bases, leaving 19 bases between them. The CDR3 length is 16 residues. CDR3 region: CASSYSIPGGEGGYTF. For the CDR3, the DNA is TGTGCCAGCAGTTACTCCATACCCGGGGGGGAAGGGGGCTACACCTTC.

This clonotype was observed at least ten times. The CDR3: CASLLQGGQPQHF. In DNA, the CDR3 is TGTGCCAGTCTTCTACAGGGTGGTCAGCCCCAGCATTTT. The chain employs TRBV28 and TRBJ1-5; D is possibly TRBD1 (6 bases). The V end was cut by 9 bases, the J end by 6 bases, with 15 bases between. The V gene's germline CDR1 is MDHEN and CDR2 SYDVKM. The length of the CDR3 is 13 residues.

Notes on this clonotype: One end of the junction is discordant with germline, which a read error may explain. The rearrangement uses TRBV12-3 or TRBV12-4 and TRBJ1-1; 9 bases are shared with TRBD1. The CDR3 covers 11 residues. The CDR3 DNA reads as TGTGCCAGCAGGAGGGACAGGGTTAGAATCTTT. It yields the protein CASRRDRVRIF.

This clonotype was counted at least ten times. The chain links TRBV5-1 to TRBJ2-5; 10 bases agree with TRBD2. The length of the CDR3 is 16 residues. The V segment lost 3 bases and the J segment 2 bases; nucleotides outside the gene matches: 7. CDR1 is SGHRS, CDR2 YFSETQ, per germline. In DNA form, the CDR3 reads TGCGCCAGCAGCTATTGGACTAGCGGAGCACAAGAGACCCAGTACTTC. This gives the protein CASSYWTSGAQETQYF.